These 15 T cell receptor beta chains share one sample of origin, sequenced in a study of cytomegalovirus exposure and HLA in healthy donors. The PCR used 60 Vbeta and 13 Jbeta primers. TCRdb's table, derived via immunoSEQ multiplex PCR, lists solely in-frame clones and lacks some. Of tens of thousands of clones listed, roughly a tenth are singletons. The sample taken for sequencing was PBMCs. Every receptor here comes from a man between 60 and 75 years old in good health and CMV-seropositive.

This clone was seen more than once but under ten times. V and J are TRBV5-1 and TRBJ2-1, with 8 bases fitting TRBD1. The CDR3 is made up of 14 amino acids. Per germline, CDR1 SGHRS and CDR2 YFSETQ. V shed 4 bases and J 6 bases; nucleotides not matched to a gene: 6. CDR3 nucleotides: TGCGCCAGCAGCCGGACAGGGCTATTCAATGAGCAGTTCTTC. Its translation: CASSRTGLFNEQFF.

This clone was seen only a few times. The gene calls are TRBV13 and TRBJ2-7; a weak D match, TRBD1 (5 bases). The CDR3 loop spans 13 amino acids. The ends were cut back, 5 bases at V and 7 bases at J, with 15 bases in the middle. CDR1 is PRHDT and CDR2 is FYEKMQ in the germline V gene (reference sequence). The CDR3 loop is CASSPPMGREQYF. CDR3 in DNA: TGTGCCAGCAGCCCTCCGATGGGGCGTGAGCAGTACTTC.

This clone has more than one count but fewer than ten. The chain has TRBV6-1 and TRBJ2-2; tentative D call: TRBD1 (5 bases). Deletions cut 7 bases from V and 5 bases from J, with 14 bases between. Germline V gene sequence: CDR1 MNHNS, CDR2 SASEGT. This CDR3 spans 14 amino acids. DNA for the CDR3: TGTGCCAGCAATCCAAGCAGGGTGACCGGGGAGCTGTTTTTT. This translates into CASNPSRVTGELFF.

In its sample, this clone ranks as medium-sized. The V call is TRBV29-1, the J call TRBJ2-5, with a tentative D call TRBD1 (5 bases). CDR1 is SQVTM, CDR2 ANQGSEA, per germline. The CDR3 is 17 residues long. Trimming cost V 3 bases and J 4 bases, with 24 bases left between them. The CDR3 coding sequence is TGCAGCGTTGAGGGATCCTTTACAGGTAGAATTCGAGAGACCCAGTACTTC. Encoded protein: CSVEGSFTGRIRETQYF.

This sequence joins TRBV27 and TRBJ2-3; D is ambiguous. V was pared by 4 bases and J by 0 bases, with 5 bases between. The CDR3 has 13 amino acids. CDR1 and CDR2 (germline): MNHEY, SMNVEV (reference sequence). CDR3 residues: CASSYTSTDTQYF. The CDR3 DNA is TGTGCCAGCAGTTACACCAGCACAGATACGCAGTATTTT.

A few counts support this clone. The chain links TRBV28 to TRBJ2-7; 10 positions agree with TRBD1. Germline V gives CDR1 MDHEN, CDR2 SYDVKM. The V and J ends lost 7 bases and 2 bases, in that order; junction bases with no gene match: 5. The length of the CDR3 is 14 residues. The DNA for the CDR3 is TGTGCCAGCAACCCGGGACAGGGGCCCTACGAGCAGTACTTC. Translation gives CASNPGQGPYEQYF.

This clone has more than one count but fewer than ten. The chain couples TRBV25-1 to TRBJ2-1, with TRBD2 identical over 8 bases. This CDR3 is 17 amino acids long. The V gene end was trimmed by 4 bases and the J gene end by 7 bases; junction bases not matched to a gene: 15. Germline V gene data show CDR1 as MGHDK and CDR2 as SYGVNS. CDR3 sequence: CASSGGSSGTFYNEQFF. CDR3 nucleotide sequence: TGTGCCAGCAGTGGTGGGAGTAGCGGGACATTTTATAATGAGCAGTTCTTC.

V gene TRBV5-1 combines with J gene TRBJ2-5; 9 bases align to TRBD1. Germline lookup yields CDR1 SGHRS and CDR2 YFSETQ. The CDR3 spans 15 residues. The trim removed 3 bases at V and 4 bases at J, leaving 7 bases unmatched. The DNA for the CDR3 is TGCGCCAGCAGCTACCTACAGGGGGCTGGAGAGACCCAGTACTTC. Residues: CASSYLQGAGETQYF.

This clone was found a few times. CDR3 in amino acids: CASSSNSGRFYNEQFF. CDR3 sequence (DNA): TGTGCCAGCAGCTCCAATAGCGGGAGGTTTTACAATGAGCAGTTCTTC. The rearrangement links TRBV7-9 to TRBJ2-1, with 10 bases aligning to TRBD2. With V trimmed by 4 bases and J by 4 bases, 7 bases remained unmatched. CDR3 length: 16 residues. Per germline, CDR1 SEHNR and CDR2 FQNEAQ (reference sequence).

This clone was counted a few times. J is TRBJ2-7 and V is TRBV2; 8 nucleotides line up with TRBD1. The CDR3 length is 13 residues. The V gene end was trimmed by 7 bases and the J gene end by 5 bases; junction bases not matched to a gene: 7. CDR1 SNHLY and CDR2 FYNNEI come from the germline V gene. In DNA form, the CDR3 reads TGTGCCAGCACCAGGACAGGGTTCGACGAGCAGTACTTC. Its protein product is CASTRTGFDEQYF.

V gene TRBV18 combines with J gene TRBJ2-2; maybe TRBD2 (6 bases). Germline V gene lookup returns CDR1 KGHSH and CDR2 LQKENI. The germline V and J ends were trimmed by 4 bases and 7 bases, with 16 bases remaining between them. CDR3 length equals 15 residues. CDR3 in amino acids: CASSREVGTDGELFF. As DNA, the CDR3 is TGTGCCAGCTCACGGGAGGTGGGAACGGACGGGGAGCTGTTTTTT.

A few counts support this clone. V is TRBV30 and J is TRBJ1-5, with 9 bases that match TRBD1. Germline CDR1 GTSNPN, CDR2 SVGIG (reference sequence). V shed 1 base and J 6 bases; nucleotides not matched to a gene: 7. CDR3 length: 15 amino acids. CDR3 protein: CAWSGGQGFGQPQHF. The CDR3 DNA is TGTGCCTGGAGTGGGGGACAGGGATTTGGTCAGCCCCAGCATTTT.

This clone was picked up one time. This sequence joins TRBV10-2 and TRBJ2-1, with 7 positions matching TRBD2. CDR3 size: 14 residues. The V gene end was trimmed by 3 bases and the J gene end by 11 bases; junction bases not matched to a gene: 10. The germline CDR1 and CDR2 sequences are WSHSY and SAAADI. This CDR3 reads CASSDASGHLQQFF. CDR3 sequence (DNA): TGCGCCAGCAGTGATGCTAGCGGCCACCTTCAGCAGTTCTTC.

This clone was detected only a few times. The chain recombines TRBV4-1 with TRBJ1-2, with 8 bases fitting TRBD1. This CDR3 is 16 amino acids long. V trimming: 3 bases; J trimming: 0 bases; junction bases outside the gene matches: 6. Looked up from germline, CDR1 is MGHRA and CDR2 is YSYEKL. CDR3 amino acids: CASSQASRGPNYGYTF. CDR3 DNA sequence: TGCGCCAGCAGCCAGGCGAGCAGGGGGCCTAACTATGGCTACACCTTC.

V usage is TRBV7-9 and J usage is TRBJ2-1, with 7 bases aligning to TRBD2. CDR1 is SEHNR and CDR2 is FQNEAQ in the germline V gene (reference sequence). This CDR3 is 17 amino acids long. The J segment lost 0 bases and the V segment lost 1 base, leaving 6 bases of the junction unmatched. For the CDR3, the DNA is TGTGCCAGCAGCTTAGAGCAAGCGGGGAGCTCCTACAATGAGCAGTTCTTC. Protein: CASSLEQAGSSYNEQFF.